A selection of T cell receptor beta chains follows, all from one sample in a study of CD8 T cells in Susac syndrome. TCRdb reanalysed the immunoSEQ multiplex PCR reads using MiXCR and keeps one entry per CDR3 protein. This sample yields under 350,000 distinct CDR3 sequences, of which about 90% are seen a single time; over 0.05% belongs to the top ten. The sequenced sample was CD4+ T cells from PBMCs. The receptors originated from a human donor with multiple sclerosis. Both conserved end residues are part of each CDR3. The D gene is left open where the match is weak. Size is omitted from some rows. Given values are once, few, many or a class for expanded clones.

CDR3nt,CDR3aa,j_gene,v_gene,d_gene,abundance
TGTGCCAGTAGGAGAGGACAGAATTTTTTGACCGGGGAGCTGTTTTTT,CASRRGQNFLTGELFF,TRBJ2-2,TRBV19,-,-
TGTGCCAGCTCACCACCAAACAGGGGTGGAGAGACCCAGTACTTC,CASSPPNRGGETQYF,TRBJ2-5,TRBV18,TRBD1,-
TGCAGTGCTAGGGGGTCCGGGGCGACCTACGAGCAGTACTTC,CSARGSGATYEQYF,TRBJ2-7,TRBV20-1,-,-
TGTGCCAGTACTATACCTGAGAACACCGGGGAGCTGTTTTTT,CASTIPENTGELFF,TRBJ2-2,TRBV19,-,-
TGTGCCAGCAGCTTACAACGTCTGTCGAACACTGAAGCTTTCTTT,CASSLQRLSNTEAFF,TRBJ1-1,TRBV7-3,-,-
TGCAGTGCTAGAGCTAACCGGGCCTCCCCCGGCGAGCAGTACTTC,CSARANRASPGEQYF,TRBJ2-7,TRBV20-1,-,-
TGTGCCAGCAGTTCTTATGACTCGGGGGGACTCGAGCAGTACTTC,CASSSYDSGGLEQYF,TRBJ2-7,TRBV12-3/TRBV12-4,TRBD2,-
TGTGCCAGCAGGAACAGGGAACGGTCACCCCTCCACTTT,CASRNRERSPLHF,TRBJ1-6,TRBV2,-,-
TGTGCCAGCAGCTTGCAGGGCCTCGGCTATGGCTACACCTTC,CASSLQGLGYGYTF,TRBJ1-2,TRBV5-6,-,-
TGCGCCAGCAGCCAAGATCAACAGGGGGGTTACACCGGGGAGCTGTTTTTT,CASSQDQQGGYTGELFF,TRBJ2-2,TRBV4-1,TRBD1,-
TGTGCCATCAGTGAGTCGGGAGTCGGGAGCAATGAGCAGTTCTTC,CAISESGVGSNEQFF,TRBJ2-1,TRBV10-3,-,once
TGTGCCAGCAGCCCCCCGGGGCACCAGGAAGACAATGAGCGGTTCTTC,CASSPPGHQEDNERFF,TRBJ2-1,TRBV7-8,-,-
TGTGCCACTAGACAACCCTCTGGCTATTACACCTTC,CATRQPSGYYTF,TRBJ1-2,TRBV15,-,few
TGCAGCGCCGACTGTGAACCCTACGAGCAGTACTTC,CSADCEPYEQYF,TRBJ2-7,TRBV29-1,-,-
TGTGCCAGCAGCCCCTCAGGACAGGAAGAAAAACTGTTTTTT,CASSPSGQEEKLFF,TRBJ1-4,TRBV5-6,TRBD1,once
TGTGCCAGCAGCTTAGCAGGAGATCAGCCCCAGCATTTT,CASSLAGDQPQHF,TRBJ1-5,TRBV7-9,-,-
TGCAGTGCTAGTGCGGGGACTACGTTCACAGATACGCAGTATTTT,CSASAGTTFTDTQYF,TRBJ2-3,TRBV20-1,TRBD2,-
TGCGCCAGCAGCTCGACAGGGGGCCCAGATACGCAGTATTTT,CASSSTGGPDTQYF,TRBJ2-3,TRBV5-1,TRBD1,-
TGCAGTGCTAGAGATCACAAGAGCGGCCAAGAGACCCAGTACTTC,CSARDHKSGQETQYF,TRBJ2-5,TRBV20-1,-,-
TGCGCCAGCAGCTTGGACGGGGGGCATAACACCGGGGAGCTGTTTTTT,CASSLDGGHNTGELFF,TRBJ2-2,TRBV5-1,-,-
TGTGCCTGGAGCCTCCGAGGGGGACCGAACACCGGGGAGCTGTTTTTT,CAWSLRGGPNTGELFF,TRBJ2-2,TRBV30,-,-
TGTGCCAGTAGTATTGGGACAGCCAACACTGAAGCTTTCTTT,CASSIGTANTEAFF,TRBJ1-1,TRBV19,TRBD1,-
TGTGCCAGTAGTCTAGCCAGGCTATCCTATGGCTACACCTTC,CASSLARLSYGYTF,TRBJ1-2,TRBV19,-,-
TGTGCCAGCAGCCTCAGGACAGTCAATTCACCCCTCCACTTT,CASSLRTVNSPLHF,TRBJ1-6,TRBV3-1,-,-
TGTGCCAGCTCACCGACCTCCTACGAGCAGTACTTC,CASSPTSYEQYF,TRBJ2-7,TRBV12-3/TRBV12-4,-,-
TGTGCCAGCAGCTTAGCGCCCCGGAGGGAGGTTGGAAACACCATATATTTT,CASSLAPRREVGNTIYF,TRBJ1-3,TRBV7-8,-,-
TGCAGTGCTCCTACAGGGAGGGGCACAGATACGCAGTATTTT,CSAPTGRGTDTQYF,TRBJ2-3,TRBV20-1,-,once
TGCGCCAGCAGCTTGGCCGGGGTCGGACAGGGCGGCTATGGCTACACCTTC,CASSLAGVGQGGYGYTF,TRBJ1-2,TRBV5-1,TRBD1,-
TGTGCCAGCAGTTGGGGACGGGGGGCCCCAGGGTACAATGAGCAGTTCTTC,CASSWGRGAPGYNEQFF,TRBJ2-1,TRBV28,-,once
TGCGCCAGCAGCTTGGACAGGCCTTCAGAGACCCAGTACTTC,CASSLDRPSETQYF,TRBJ2-5,TRBV5-1,-,-
TGTGCCAGCAGCGTAGCTTTCACCGGGGAGCTGTTTTTT,CASSVAFTGELFF,TRBJ2-2,TRBV9,-,once
TGCAGTGCCCAGAGCGGCCCCACCTACGAGCAGTACTTC,CSAQSGPTYEQYF,TRBJ2-7,TRBV20-1,-,-
TGTGCCTGGACCCCGTTTGAAGGACTGGGACAGACATCCTCCTACGAGCAGTACTTC,CAWTPFEGLGQTSSYEQYF,TRBJ2-7,TRBV30,TRBD1,once
TGTGCCAGCAGCCCGAGGCTAGCCCTCCTGGAGACCCAGTACTTC,CASSPRLALLETQYF,TRBJ2-5,TRBV7-2,-,once
TGTGCCAGCAGCTTAGCAGAGACGCTGGAAGCTTTCTTT,CASSLAETLEAFF,TRBJ1-1,TRBV7-6,-,-
TGTGCCAGCAGTTCCGGGGTCAGGACCGTCCCTTTTTTAGGTTTCACTGAAGCTTTCTTT,CASSSGVRTVPFLGFTEAFF,TRBJ1-1,TRBV6-5,-,-
TGCGCCAGCAGCCAAATTCAGCGGGCTAGCACAGATACGCAGTATTTT,CASSQIQRASTDTQYF,TRBJ2-3,TRBV4-1,-,-
TGTGCCAGCAGTCTCAGGTATGAGCAGTTCTTC,CASSLRYEQFF,TRBJ2-1,TRBV2,-,-
TGTGCCAGCAGTTTTTTCACCTTAGCGCGGAGCTCCTACAATGAGCAGTTCTTC,CASSFFTLARSSYNEQFF,TRBJ2-1,TRBV2,-,-
TGTGCCAGCAGTCCGGCCTGGGAATCGGTGCGGGGTAATGAAAAACTGTTTTTT,CASSPAWESVRGNEKLFF,TRBJ1-4,TRBV6-1,-,-
TGTGCCAGCAGCATCACGGGGGCCGAGAATGGCTACACCTTC,CASSITGAENGYTF,TRBJ1-2,TRBV7-9,-,-
TGCAGTGCTCTAGCGGGAGGCGATGAGCAGTTCTTC,CSALAGGDEQFF,TRBJ2-1,TRBV20-1,TRBD2,once
TGTGCCAGCTCACCATTGTACGCCGAGGCAGGCTACACCTTC,CASSPLYAEAGYTF,TRBJ1-2,TRBV18,-,-
TGTGCCAGCAGCTTAGTAGGGGTCCGGGACAGGGTCTACAATGAGCAGTTCTTC,CASSLVGVRDRVYNEQFF,TRBJ2-1,TRBV7-9,TRBD1,-
TGTGCCAGCTCACCTTCCGGACACACGGCTGAAGCTTTCTTT,CASSPSGHTAEAFF,TRBJ1-1,TRBV18,-,-
TGCGCCAGTGCCCTTGGACGGCTAAAAGAGACCCAGTACTTC,CASALGRLKETQYF,TRBJ2-5,TRBV5-1,-,-
TGTGCCAGCAGCCAAGATCTGGGGGGCGGACGACCCGAGGCGGAAGGCGGCTACACCTTC,CASSQDLGGGRPEAEGGYTF,TRBJ1-2,TRBV3-1,-,-
TGCGCCAGCAGCTTGGCAGGGGCGGGCACTGAAGCTTTCTTT,CASSLAGAGTEAFF,TRBJ1-1,TRBV5-1,-,-
TGTGCCAGCAGCGAGATAACAGATACGCAGTATTTT,CASSEITDTQYF,TRBJ2-3,TRBV7-2,-,-
TGTGCCAGCAGCCCCCGCAGGCAGACCCTTAGCTCCTACGAGCAGTACTTC,CASSPRRQTLSSYEQYF,TRBJ2-7,TRBV7-8,-,once
TGTGCCAGCAGCCAGTCTGGGGGCAATCAGCCCCAGCATTTT,CASSQSGGNQPQHF,TRBJ1-5,TRBV4-2,-,-
TGCGCCAGCAGCTTTGCAGATACCAACTATGGCTACACCTTC,CASSFADTNYGYTF,TRBJ1-2,TRBV5-1,-,once
TGTGCCAGCTCACAGGGGTCAGCACCGAGGGGGGCCAACGTCCTGACTTTC,CASSQGSAPRGANVLTF,TRBJ2-6,TRBV18,-,-
TGTGCCAGCAGTTTAGAGGGCAGGGGGCGTTTGGATTTCTTT,CASSLEGRGRLDFF,TRBJ1-1,TRBV12-3/TRBV12-4,TRBD1,-
TGTGCCAGCAGTTCCTCGTGGGCGGCCAAGCGGGAGACCCAGTACTTC,CASSSSWAAKRETQYF,TRBJ2-5,TRBV28,-,-
TGTGCCAGCAGCTTAGCCTCCGGGACAGGGAGGAAGCAGCCCCAGCATTTT,CASSLASGTGRKQPQHF,TRBJ1-5,TRBV7-2,TRBD1,-
TGTGCCAGCAGCGGGTCCCCGGGGCTGGAGACCCAGTACTTC,CASSGSPGLETQYF,TRBJ2-5,TRBV5-6,-,-